What follows describes a single TCR beta chain. Its specific antigen is unknown. Base-call qualities are not available, and no considerably larger clone is one nucleotide away. The immunoSEQ Assay, a bias-controlled multiplex PCR, was used to amplify TCRbeta CDR3 regions from genomic DNA. On the authors' methods: Within the assay, amplification of reference gene primers was used to estimate how many nucleated cells each sample contained. To quantify the absolute abundance of each unique TCRbeta CDR3 rearrangement, sequence reads were collapsed and filtered. Productive Simpson clonality was computed per sample as the square root of Simpson's diversity index over productive rearrangements. TCRdb provides this immuneACCESS table in a form limited to in-frame rearrangements. Some clones are lacking; in checked studies, under half of them reflect an unresolved V gene, and why the rest are absent is not known. Clone size and the V and J calls come from that table; the DNA yielded D and trimming. The sample contains fewer than 200,000 clones, approximately 80% of them found a single time. Clones ranked in the top ten supply around 6.8% of the sample.

Whole blood was collected in K2EDTA tubes by collaborating institutions according to the institutions' own protocols. For TCRbeta analysis, collaborators shipped samples in one of three forms: frozen whole blood, isolated PBMCs, or DNA extracted from either of those sample types. The record originates from a study of blood T cell repertoires in COVID-19 (dated by TCRdb to 2020 to 2022). Background for the entire study: Samples from collaborators originated in the United States, Italy and Spain and spanned both the acute and convalescent phases of COVID-19. The material from the prospective study consisted of cDNA or gDNA derived from T cells, B-cell-depleted T cells, or PBMCs. Subjects who had been exposed to COVID-19, were actively infected with it, or had recovered from it provided the deeply sampled blood TCRbeta repertoires that made up the dataset. A freely available public database, intended as a resource for researchers studying the immune response to SARS-CoV-2, is where the repertoires were released. Samples were obtained from the ongoing ImmuneRACE study (first 160 participants) and from 1,254 subjects provided by 6 global collaborators. The sample metadata nearly always contained a de-identified subject ID, COVID-19 status, age in years and sex. Where HLA class I and class II types were available, the types were taken from metadata supplied by the sample provider, not from assay-based typing. Study-level results and caveats: Clinical and demographic metadata were provided uncurated, with the amount varying by source and participant.

The germline V gene gives CDR1 as SQVTM and CDR2 as ANQGSEA. Taken from cysteine to phenylalanine, the CDR3 has 12 residues. Just CDR3 DNA is preserved here, 36 bases in frame from base 1. V is cut by 5 bases and J by 0 bases, and the space between the germline ends is 8 bases. The chain is made from TRBV29-1 and TRBJ2-7; confidence is insufficient to name the D gene. This clonotype originated in a human donor in a cohort sampled during active COVID-19. Material for sequencing was peripheral blood. The base sequence is TGCAGCGTTCAGCAGGACTCCTACGAGCAGTACTTC. Protein translation: CSVQQDSYEQYF.